This T cell receptor (beta chain) was sequenced for a study of control samples from healthy donors and cancer patients (dated by TCRdb to between 2020 and 2021). For this clone: Its specific antigen is unknown. It has no much larger one-base neighbor in the sample; base qualities were not kept.

The CDR3 runs 15 residues from the cysteine to the phenylalanine. Only the CDR3 DNA is retained, 45 bases long and in frame from the first base. Sequences MNHEY (CDR1) and SMNVEV (CDR2) are obtained from the germline V gene (reference sequence). V loses 6 bases at its end and J loses 3 bases; junction bases beyond the gene matches: 11. Receptor amplification or capture employed the immunoSEQ multiplex PCR assay. In TCRdb, the immuneACCESS table is reduced to in-frame sequences with V and J assigned. These tables do not hold every clone; where another copy was compared, an unresolved V gene accounts for under half, and the others remain unexplained. The sample profile shows roughly 10,000 clones; approximately 91% of them were found once. The top ten clones comprise 20% to 25% of the sample.

The sequencing sample was made of PBMCs. This TCR was sampled from a man aged 60-69 years with colorectal cancer. This chain is built from TRBV27 and TRBJ2-7; TRBD1 agrees with 7 junctional bases. The CDR3 has the sequence CASSSNPGQNYEQYF. The DNA is as follows: TGTGCCAGCAGCTCTAATCCGGGACAGAACTACGAGCAGTACTTC.